Listed below are T cell receptor beta chains from one sample, sequenced in a study of vaccination and CD4 T cells after COVID-19. TCRdb fed the PCR reads into MiXCR, producing one record per CDR3 protein. The table has 9,900 or so distinct CDR3 sequences, about 67% seen once; the top ten hold 20% to 30%. The antigens these receptors bind are not known. What was sequenced was CD4+ T cells from blood, cultured in vitro. Receptor source: a human donor who had recovered from COVID-19. The CDR3 runs from the conserved cysteine through the conserved F or W. The order of the fields is V gene, CDR3 length, J gene, D gene, clone size, CDR3 DNA, CDR3 protein. The D gene is left open where the match is weak. Not every row has a clone size; where given, it reads once, few, many or a size class.

v_call: TRBV11-1; cdr3_length: 15; j_call: TRBJ2-3; d_call: TRBD1; clone_size: -; cdr3_nt: TGTGCCAGCAGCTCCTCTCAGGGGGCGGTAGATACGCAGTATTTT; cdr3_aa: CASSSSQGAVDTQYF
v_call: TRBV20-1; cdr3_length: 15; j_call: TRBJ1-1; d_call: -; clone_size: few; cdr3_nt: TGCAGTGCTAGTAAATCTGCGGGGGGGAACACTGAAGCTTTCTTT; cdr3_aa: CSASKSAGGNTEAFF
v_call: TRBV20-1; cdr3_length: 12; j_call: TRBJ2-3; d_call: -; clone_size: -; cdr3_nt: TGCAGTTTCTGGGAAGCGTCAGATACGCAGTATTTT; cdr3_aa: CSFWEASDTQYF
v_call: TRBV9; cdr3_length: 15; j_call: TRBJ1-5; d_call: -; clone_size: -; cdr3_nt: TGTGCCAGCAGCCATCCTAGTTGGGGCAATCAGCCCCAGCATTTT; cdr3_aa: CASSHPSWGNQPQHF
v_call: TRBV30; cdr3_length: 14; j_call: TRBJ2-3; d_call: -; clone_size: -; cdr3_nt: TGTGCCTGGATAAACGGGCAAAACACAGATACGCAGTATTTT; cdr3_aa: CAWINGQNTDTQYF
v_call: TRBV6-2/TRBV6-3; cdr3_length: 14; j_call: TRBJ1-5; d_call: -; clone_size: few; cdr3_nt: TGTGCCAGCACCCCGTGGAGGATTGATCAGCCCCAGCATTTT; cdr3_aa: CASTPWRIDQPQHF
v_call: TRBV7-9; cdr3_length: 16; j_call: TRBJ2-7; d_call: -; clone_size: -; cdr3_nt: TGTGCCAGCAGCTATGGACCCAGGGGTGATCTCTACGAGCAGTACTTC; cdr3_aa: CASSYGPRGDLYEQYF
v_call: TRBV20-1; cdr3_length: 15; j_call: TRBJ1-5; d_call: -; clone_size: -; cdr3_nt: TGCAGTGCTAGATTACCGGCTCTTAGCAATCAGCCCCAGCATTTT; cdr3_aa: CSARLPALSNQPQHF
v_call: TRBV7-8; cdr3_length: 15; j_call: TRBJ1-1; d_call: -; clone_size: -; cdr3_nt: TGTGCCAGCAGCCCAAGTGGGACGACGAACACTGAAGCTTTCTTT; cdr3_aa: CASSPSGTTNTEAFF
v_call: TRBV12-3/TRBV12-4; cdr3_length: 13; j_call: TRBJ2-5; d_call: -; clone_size: -; cdr3_nt: TGTGCCAGCGCCCTGGGGGGACAAGAGACCCAGTACTTC; cdr3_aa: CASALGGQETQYF
v_call: TRBV5-1; cdr3_length: 16; j_call: TRBJ2-1; d_call: -; clone_size: -; cdr3_nt: TGCGCCAGCAGCTTGGGGCAGGGGCCAGTGGACAATGAGCAGTTCTTC; cdr3_aa: CASSLGQGPVDNEQFF
v_call: TRBV20-1; cdr3_length: 13; j_call: TRBJ1-5; d_call: -; clone_size: -; cdr3_nt: TGCAGTGCTAGAGGGACCTTAGATCAGCCCCAGCATTTT; cdr3_aa: CSARGTLDQPQHF
v_call: TRBV15; cdr3_length: 15; j_call: TRBJ2-7; d_call: -; clone_size: -; cdr3_nt: TGTGCCACCAGCAGAGATCGAGGGCAGTCCTACGAGCAGTACTTC; cdr3_aa: CATSRDRGQSYEQYF